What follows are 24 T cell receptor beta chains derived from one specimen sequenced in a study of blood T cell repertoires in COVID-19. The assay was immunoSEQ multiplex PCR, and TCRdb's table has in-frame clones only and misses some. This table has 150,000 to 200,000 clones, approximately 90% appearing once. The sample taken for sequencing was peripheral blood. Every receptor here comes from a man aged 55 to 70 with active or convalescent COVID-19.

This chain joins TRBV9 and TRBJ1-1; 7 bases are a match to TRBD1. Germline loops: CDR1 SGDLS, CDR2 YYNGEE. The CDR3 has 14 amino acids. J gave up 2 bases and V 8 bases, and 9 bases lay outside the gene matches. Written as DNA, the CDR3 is TGTGCCAGTACTACGGGACAGCCAAACACTGAAGCTTTCTTT. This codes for CASTTGQPNTEAFF. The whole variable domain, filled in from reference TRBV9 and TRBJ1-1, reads DSGVTQTPKHLITATGQRVTLRCSPRSGDLSVYWYQQSLDQGLQFLIQYYNGEERAKGNILERFSAQQFPDLHSELNLSSLELGDSALYFCASTTGQPNTEAFFGQGTRLTVV.

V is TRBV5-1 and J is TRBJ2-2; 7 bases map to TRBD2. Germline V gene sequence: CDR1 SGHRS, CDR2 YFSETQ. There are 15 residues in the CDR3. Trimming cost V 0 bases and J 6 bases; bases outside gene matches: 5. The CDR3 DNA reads TGCGCCAGCAGCTTGGTTGCCCGGGAGGCCGGGGAGCTGTTTTTT. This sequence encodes CASSLVAREAGELFF.

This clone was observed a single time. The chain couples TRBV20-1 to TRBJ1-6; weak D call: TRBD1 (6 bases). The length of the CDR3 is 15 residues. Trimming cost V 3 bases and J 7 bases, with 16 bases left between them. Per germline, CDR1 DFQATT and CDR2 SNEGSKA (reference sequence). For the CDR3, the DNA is TGCAGTGCTAGTGGGGGCAGGCAAGGGAATTCACCCCTCCACTTT. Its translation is CSASGGRQGNSPLHF.

CDR3 nucleotide sequence: TGTGCCACCAGCAGAGATGGAGGGGTCAGATATGGGAACACTGAAGCTTTCTTT. Translation: CATSRDGGVRYGNTEAFF. V gene TRBV15 combines with J gene TRBJ1-1; tentatively, D is TRBD1 (5 bases). V lost 0 bases to trimming and J lost 1 base, with 18 bases between them. The CDR3 has 18 residues. CDR1 LNHNV and CDR2 YYDKDF come from the germline V gene (reference sequence). Full variable domain (missing parts from reference TRBV15 and TRBJ1-1): DAMVIQNPRYQVTQFGKPVTLSCSQTLNHNVMYWYQQKSSQAPKLLFHYYDKDFNNEADTPDNFQSRRPNTSFCFLDIRSPGLGDTAMYLCATSRDGGVRYGNTEAFFGQGTRLTVV.

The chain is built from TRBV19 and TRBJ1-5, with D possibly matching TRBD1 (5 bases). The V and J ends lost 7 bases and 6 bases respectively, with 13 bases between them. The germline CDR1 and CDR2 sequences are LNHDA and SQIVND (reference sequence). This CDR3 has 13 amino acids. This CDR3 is CASTRGSSQPQHF. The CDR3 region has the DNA TGTGCCAGTACTAGGGGTTCCAGTCAGCCCCAGCATTTT.

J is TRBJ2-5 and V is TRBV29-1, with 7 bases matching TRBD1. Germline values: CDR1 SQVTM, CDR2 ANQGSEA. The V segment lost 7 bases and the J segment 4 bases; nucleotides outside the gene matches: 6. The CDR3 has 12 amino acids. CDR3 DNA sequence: TGCAGCGGCAACAGGGGTACAGAGACCCAGTACTTC. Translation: CSGNRGTETQYF.

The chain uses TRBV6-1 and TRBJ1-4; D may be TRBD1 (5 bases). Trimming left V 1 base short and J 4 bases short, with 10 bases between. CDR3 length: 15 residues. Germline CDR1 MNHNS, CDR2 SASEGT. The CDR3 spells CASSEGQGLNEKLFF. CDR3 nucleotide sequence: TGTGCCAGCAGTGAAGGTCAGGGACTTAATGAAAAACTGTTTTTT.

The CDR3, as DNA: TGTGCTAGTGGTTTGGTACTAGGGACTTATAATTCACCCCTCCACTTT. Translation: CASGLVLGTYNSPLHF. The chain carries TRBV12-5 and TRBJ1-6; tentatively, D is TRBD1 (5 bases). The CDR3 totals 16 residues. Germline V gives CDR1 LGHNT, CDR2 FRNRAP. Trimming cost V 0 bases and J 4 bases, with 10 bases left between them. Supplemented by reference TRBV12-5 and TRBJ1-6, the full variable domain reads DARVTQTPRHKVTEMGQEVTMRCQPILGHNTVFWYRQTMMQGLELLAYFRNRAPLDDSGMPKDRFSAEMPDATLATLKIQPSEPRDSAVYFCASGLVLGTYNSPLHFGNGTRLTVT.

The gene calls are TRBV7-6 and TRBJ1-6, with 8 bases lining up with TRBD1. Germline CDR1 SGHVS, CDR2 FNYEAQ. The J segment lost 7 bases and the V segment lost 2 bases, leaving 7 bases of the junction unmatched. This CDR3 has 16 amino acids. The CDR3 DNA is TGTGCCAGCAGCTTAAGACTGACAGGGGTAAATTCACCCCTCCACTTT. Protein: CASSLRLTGVNSPLHF.

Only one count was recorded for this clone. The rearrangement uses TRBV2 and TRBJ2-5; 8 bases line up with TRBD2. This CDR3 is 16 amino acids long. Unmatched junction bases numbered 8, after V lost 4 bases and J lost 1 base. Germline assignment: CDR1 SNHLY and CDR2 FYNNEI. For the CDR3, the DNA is TGTGCCAGCAGTGGCGGAACGGGGGGGTTCCAAGAGACCCAGTACTTC. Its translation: CASSGGTGGFQETQYF.

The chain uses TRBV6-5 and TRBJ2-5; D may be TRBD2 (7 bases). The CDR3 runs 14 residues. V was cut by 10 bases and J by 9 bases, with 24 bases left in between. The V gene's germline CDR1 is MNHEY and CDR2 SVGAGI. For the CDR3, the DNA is TGTGCCACTGACACGGGGGGCGCCCGGACGGCCCAGTACTTC. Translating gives CATDTGGARTAQYF.

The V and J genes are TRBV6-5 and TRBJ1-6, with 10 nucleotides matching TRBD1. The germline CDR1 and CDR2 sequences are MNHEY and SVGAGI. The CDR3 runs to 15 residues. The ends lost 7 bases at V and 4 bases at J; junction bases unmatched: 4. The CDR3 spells CASNRQGAYNSPLHF. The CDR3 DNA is TGTGCCAGCAATCGACAGGGGGCTTATAATTCACCCCTCCACTTT.

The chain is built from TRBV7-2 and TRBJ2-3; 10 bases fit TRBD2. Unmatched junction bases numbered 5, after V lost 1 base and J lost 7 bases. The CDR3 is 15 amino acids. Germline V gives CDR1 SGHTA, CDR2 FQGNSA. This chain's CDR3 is CASSLESGGAYTQYF. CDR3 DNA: TGTGCCAGCAGCTTAGAAAGCGGGGGGGCATATACGCAGTATTTT.

CDR3 bases: TGTGCCAGCAGCTTAGCTTCGGTGAATGAGCAGTTCTTC. Encoded protein: CASSLASVNEQFF. This sequence joins TRBV3-1 (or the pseudogene TRBV3-2) and TRBJ2-1; D not certain. CDR1 is LGHDT and CDR2 is YNNKEL in the germline V gene (reference sequence). There are 13 residues in the CDR3. V was trimmed by 5 bases and J by 7 bases, leaving 12 bases between them.

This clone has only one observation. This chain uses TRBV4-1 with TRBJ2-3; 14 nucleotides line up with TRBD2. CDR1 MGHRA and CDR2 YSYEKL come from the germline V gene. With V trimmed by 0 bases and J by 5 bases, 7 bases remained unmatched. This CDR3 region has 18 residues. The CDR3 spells CASSQESTSGGARDTQYF. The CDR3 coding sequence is TGCGCCAGCAGCCAAGAGTCGACTAGCGGGGGGGCGAGAGATACGCAGTATTTT.

The CDR3 sequence: CASSEARQLAYGYTF. CDR3 bases: TGTGCCAGCAGTGAAGCCAGACAGTTAGCCTATGGCTACACCTTC. This chain connects TRBV6-1 to TRBJ1-2; maybe TRBD1 (5 bases). Trimming left V 0 bases short and J 4 bases short, with 12 bases between. Germline V CDR1 and CDR2: MNHNS, SASEGT. This CDR3 region has 15 residues.

The DNA of the CDR3 is TGTGCCAGCTCACAGCGCGGACCGGGACAGGACAGCTCCTATAATTCACCCCTCCACTTT. It is translated as CASSQRGPGQDSSYNSPLHF. The chain joins TRBV18 to TRBJ1-6; the match to TRBD1 covers 8 bases. Germline assignment: CDR1 KGHSH and CDR2 LQKENI. Trimming took 4 bases from V and 0 from J; bases not matched to a gene: 14. This CDR3 is 20 amino acids long.

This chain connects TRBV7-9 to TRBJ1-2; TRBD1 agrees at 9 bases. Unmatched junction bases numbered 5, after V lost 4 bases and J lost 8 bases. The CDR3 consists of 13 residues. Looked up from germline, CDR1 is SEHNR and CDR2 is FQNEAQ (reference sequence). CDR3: CASSSQGAEGYTF. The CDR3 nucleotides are TGTGCCAGCAGCTCACAGGGGGCCGAGGGCTACACCTTC.

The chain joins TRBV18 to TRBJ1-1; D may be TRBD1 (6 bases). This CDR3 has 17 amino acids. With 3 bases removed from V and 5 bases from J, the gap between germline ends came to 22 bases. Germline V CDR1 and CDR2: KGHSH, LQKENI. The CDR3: CASSPLQTGVLWTEAFF. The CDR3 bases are TGTGCCAGCTCACCCCTACAGACAGGAGTACTTTGGACTGAAGCTTTCTTT. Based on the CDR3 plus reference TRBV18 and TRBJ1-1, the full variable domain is NAGVMQNPRHLVRRRGQEARLRCSPMKGHSHVYWYRQLPEEGLKFMVYLQKENIIDESGMPKERFSAEFPKEGPSILRIQQVVRGDSAAYFCASSPLQTGVLWTEAFFGQGTRLTVV.

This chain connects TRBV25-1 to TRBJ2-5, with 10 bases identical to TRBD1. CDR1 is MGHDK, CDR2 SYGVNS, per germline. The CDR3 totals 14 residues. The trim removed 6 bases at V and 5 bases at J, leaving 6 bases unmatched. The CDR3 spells CASSDRGQWETQYF. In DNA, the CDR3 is TGTGCCAGCAGCGACAGGGGGCAGTGGGAGACCCAGTACTTC.

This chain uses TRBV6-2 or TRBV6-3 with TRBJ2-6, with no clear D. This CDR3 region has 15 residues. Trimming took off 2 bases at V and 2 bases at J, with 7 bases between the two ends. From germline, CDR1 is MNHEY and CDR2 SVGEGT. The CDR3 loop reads CASSYGLTGANVLTF. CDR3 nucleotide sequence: TGTGCCAGCAGTTACGGCCTTACTGGGGCCAACGTCCTGACTTTC.

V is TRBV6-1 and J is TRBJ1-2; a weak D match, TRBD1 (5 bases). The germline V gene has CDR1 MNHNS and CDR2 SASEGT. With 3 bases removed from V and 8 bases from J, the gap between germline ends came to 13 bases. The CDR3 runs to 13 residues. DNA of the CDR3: TGTGCCAGCAGTGATAGGGCAGGGCAAGGCTACACCTTC. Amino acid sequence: CASSDRAGQGYTF.

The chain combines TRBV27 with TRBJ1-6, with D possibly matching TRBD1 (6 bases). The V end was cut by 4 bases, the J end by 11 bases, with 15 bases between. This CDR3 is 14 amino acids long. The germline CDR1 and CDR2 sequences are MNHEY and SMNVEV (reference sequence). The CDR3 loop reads CASSSGGAAPPLHF. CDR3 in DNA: TGTGCCAGCAGTTCTGGGGGGGCAGCCCCACCCCTCCACTTT.

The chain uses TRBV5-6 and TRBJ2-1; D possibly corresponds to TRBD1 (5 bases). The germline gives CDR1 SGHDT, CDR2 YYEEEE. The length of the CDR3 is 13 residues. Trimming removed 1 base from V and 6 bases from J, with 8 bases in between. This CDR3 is CASSLTGSNEQFF. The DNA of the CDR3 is TGTGCCAGCAGCTTGACAGGCTCCAATGAGCAGTTCTTC.